The present T cell receptor (beta chain) was sequenced within a study of blood T cell repertoires in COVID-19. Across the whole study: Donors in the United States, Italy and Spain gave samples during acute or convalescent COVID-19. Nucleic acid was either cDNA or gDNA, and it came from T cells, B-cell-depleted T cells, or PBMCs.

V dropped 5 bases and J dropped 0 bases, with 4 bases sitting between them. The CDR3 spans 11 residues. The V gene's germline CDR1 is DFQATT and CDR2 SNEGSKA (reference sequence). This clone came up once. As originally analysed: From reference gene primer amplification, estimates of nucleated cell counts were derived. Produced via immunoSEQ multiplex PCR; TCRdb's table is partial and in-frame only. D and trimming were read from the DNA, whereas the V and J calls and clone size are those reported in that table. Here the sample spans about 180,000 clones, approximately 90% being singletons. Sequencing input: peripheral blood. This rearrangement joins TRBV20-1 to TRBJ1-1; no definite D call. This receptor was obtained from a woman in her twenties or thirties with active or convalescent COVID-19. The CDR3 here is CSALVNTEAFF. DNA of the CDR3: TGCAGTGCTTTAGTGAACACTGAAGCTTTCTTT.